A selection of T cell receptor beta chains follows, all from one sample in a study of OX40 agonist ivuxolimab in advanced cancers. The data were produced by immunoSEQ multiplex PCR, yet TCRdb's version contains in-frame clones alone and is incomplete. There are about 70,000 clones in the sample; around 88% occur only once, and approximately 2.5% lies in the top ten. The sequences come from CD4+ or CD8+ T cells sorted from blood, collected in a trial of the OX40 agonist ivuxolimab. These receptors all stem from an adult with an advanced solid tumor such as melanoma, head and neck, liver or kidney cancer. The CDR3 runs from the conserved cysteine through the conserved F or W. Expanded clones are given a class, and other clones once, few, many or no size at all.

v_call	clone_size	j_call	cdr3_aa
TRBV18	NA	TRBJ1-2	CASQAPGNYGYTF
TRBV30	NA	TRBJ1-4	CAWSVLVEKLFF
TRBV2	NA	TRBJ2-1	CASTKIGQREGLFF
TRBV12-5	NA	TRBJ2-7	CASGPVGWEYEQYF
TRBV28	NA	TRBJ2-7	CASSSPGTGWSEQYF
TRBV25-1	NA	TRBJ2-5	CASSEASGVQETQYF
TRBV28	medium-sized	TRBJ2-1	CASRPRYNEQFF
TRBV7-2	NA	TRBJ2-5	CASSARPEETQYF
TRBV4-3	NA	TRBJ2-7	CASSQVIGGAYEQYF
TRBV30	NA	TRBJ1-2	CAWSVRGTPKGYTF
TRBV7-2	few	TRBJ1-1	CASRQRQDTEAFF
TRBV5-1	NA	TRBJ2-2	CASTSSGTGTGELFF
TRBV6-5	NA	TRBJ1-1	CASSYGGRRTEAFF
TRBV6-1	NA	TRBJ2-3	CASNPGSTDTQYF
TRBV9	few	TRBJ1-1	CASSVTGRWDTEAFF
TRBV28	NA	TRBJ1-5	CASRPTQGGYQPQHF
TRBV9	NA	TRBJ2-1	CASSVGTSGAYNEQFF
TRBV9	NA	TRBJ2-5	CASSVDAGGYQETQYF
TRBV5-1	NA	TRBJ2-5	CASSRAGQETQYF
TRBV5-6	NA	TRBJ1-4	CASSDPRGAAENEKLFF
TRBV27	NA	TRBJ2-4	CASRPPGGEKNIQYF
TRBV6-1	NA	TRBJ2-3	CASSVSSGGTDTQYF
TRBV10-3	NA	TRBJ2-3	CASNKGAEDTQYF
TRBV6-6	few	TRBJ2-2	CASSYRGTGELFF
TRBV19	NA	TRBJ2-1	CASSIERGYNEQFF
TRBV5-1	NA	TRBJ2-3	CASSSGGSSHDTQYF
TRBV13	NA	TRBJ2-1	CASSQTQGYNEQFF
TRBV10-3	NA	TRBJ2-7	CAISVGLAGGDEQYF
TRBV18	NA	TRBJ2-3	CASSLQGGVLDTQYF
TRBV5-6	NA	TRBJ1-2	CASSYTGSYGYTF
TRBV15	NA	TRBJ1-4	CATGSGTGGEKLFF
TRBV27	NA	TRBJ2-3	CASSLSGDTQYF
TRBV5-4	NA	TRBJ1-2	CASSLPGQNYGYTF
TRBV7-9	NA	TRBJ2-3	CASSSGKNTQYF
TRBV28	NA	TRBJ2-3	CASSSPRSRSQYF
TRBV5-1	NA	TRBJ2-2	CASSGGATLNTGELFF
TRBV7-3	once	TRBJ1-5	CASTRTRDRSSNQPQHF
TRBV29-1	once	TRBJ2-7	CSVGTGTAGHEQYF
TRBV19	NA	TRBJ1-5	CASSQGDQPQHF
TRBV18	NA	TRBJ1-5	CASSPRQGRDQPQHF
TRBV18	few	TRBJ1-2	CASSRLSGLDGYTF
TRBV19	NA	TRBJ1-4	CASTRGAANEKLFF
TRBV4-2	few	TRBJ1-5	CASSQDAGDSNQPQHF
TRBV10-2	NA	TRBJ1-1	CASSESWGKTEAFF
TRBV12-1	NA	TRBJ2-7	CASSPRTGLSYEQYF
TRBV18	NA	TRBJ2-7	CASSPVAGVLSYEQYF
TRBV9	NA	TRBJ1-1	CASSVATRNTEAFF
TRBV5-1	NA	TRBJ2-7	CASSPGGRGSEQYF
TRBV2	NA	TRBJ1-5	CASSEASGNQPQHF
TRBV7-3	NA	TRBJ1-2	CASSFTGGGLYGYTF
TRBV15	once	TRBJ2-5	CATSSDPSGQETQYF
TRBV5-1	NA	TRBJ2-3	CASSLRDLSTDTQYF
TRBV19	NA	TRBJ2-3	CASSSPPGDTQYF
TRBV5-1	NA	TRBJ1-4	CASSLEGGESEKLFF